These 30 T cell receptor beta chains were sequenced from one sample in a study of T cell changes during pregnancy in multiple sclerosis. Sequencing used immunoSEQ multiplex PCR; TCRdb keeps in-frame clones, though not all of them. The table lists under 85,000 clones, roughly 94% of them singletons, with 0.5% to 0.65% in the top ten. Sequencing was performed on peripheral blood, taken in the third trimester of pregnancy. The source of these receptors is a female donor with multiple sclerosis, enrolled in a pregnancy study.

The V gene is TRBV7-9, the J gene TRBJ1-3, with D possibly TRBD1 on 5 matching bases. Looked up from germline, CDR1 is SEHNR and CDR2 is FQNEAQ (reference sequence). The length of the CDR3 is 14 residues. V was cut by 9 bases and J by 0 bases, with 12 bases left in between. This CDR3 reads CASVGAISGNTIYF. The CDR3 DNA reads TGTGCCAGTGTAGGGGCAATCTCTGGAAACACCATATATTTT.

The chain employs TRBV14 and TRBJ1-2; D possibly corresponds to TRBD1 (5 bases). The CDR3 totals 13 residues. The germline V gene has CDR1 SGHDN and CDR2 FVKESK. Trimming removed 1 base from V and 14 bases from J, with 17 bases in between. The CDR3 sequence: CASSQGRGPKSTF. The CDR3 DNA reads TGTGCCAGCAGCCAAGGGCGGGGCCCTAAGTCTACCTTC.

The chain is built from TRBV2 and TRBJ1-5; D gene uncertain. CDR3 length equals 15 residues. V was clipped by 1 base and J by 3 bases, with 10 bases between them. Germline V lookup: CDR1 SNHLY, CDR2 FYNNEI. The CDR3 here is CASSEGQVFNQPQHF. The CDR3 DNA reads TGTGCCAGCAGTGAAGGGCAGGTCTTCAATCAGCCCCAGCATTTT.

The chain is built from TRBV15 and TRBJ1-1; D is undetermined. CDR3 length equals 15 residues. Germline CDR1 LNHNV, CDR2 YYDKDF (reference sequence). The V and J ends lost 2 bases and 1 base respectively, with 11 bases between them. CDR3 DNA sequence: TGTGCCACCAGCAGATACGGAGACCCGAACACTGAAGCTTTCTTT. Encoded protein: CATSRYGDPNTEAFF. The full variable domain, in which reference TRBV15 and TRBJ1-1 provide the parts outside the CDR3, is DAMVIQNPRYQVTQFGKPVTLSCSQTLNHNVMYWYQQKSSQAPKLLFHYYDKDFNNEADTPDNFQSRRPNTSFCFLDIRSPGLGDTAMYLCATSRYGDPNTEAFFGQGTRLTVV.

V and J are TRBV7-6 and TRBJ1-2; 9 bases map to TRBD1. The CDR3 contains 16 residues. The germline gives CDR1 SGHVS, CDR2 FNYEAQ. V shed 3 bases and J 5 bases; nucleotides not matched to a gene: 10. The CDR3 loop reads CASSFFGQGRGYGYTF. The CDR3 DNA is TGTGCCAGCAGCTTTTTCGGACAGGGGCGTGGGTATGGCTACACCTTC.

This clone was picked up a small number of times. CDR3 in amino acids: CASSDGWSSNQPQHF. Written as DNA, the CDR3 is TGTGCCAGCAGTGATGGTTGGAGTAGCAATCAGCCCCAGCATTTT. The chain combines TRBV2 with TRBJ1-5; D unclear. Germline V gene sequence: CDR1 SNHLY, CDR2 FYNNEI. The CDR3 has 15 residues. Trimming removed 3 bases from V and 0 bases from J, with 9 bases in between. The full variable domain, rest sourced from reference TRBV2 and TRBJ1-5, is EPEVTQTPSHQVTQMGQEVILRCVPISNHLYFYWYRQILGQKVEFLVSFYNNEISEKSEIFDDQFSVERPDGSNFTLKIRSTKLEDSAMYFCASSDGWSSNQPQHFGDGTRLSIL.

Comment on this clone: The junction and the germline gene differ at one end; a read error may be behind it. V gene TRBV5-4 combines with J gene TRBJ2-2; weak D call: TRBD2 (6 bases). There are 14 residues in the CDR3. Germline CDR1 and CDR2: SGHNT and YYREEE (reference sequence). The CDR3 DNA follows: TGTGCCGGCAGCTTGCCGGGACTCACCGGGGAGCTGTTTTTT. Translating gives CAGSLPGLTGELFF.

The chain has TRBV10-3 and TRBJ2-3, with 8 bases fitting TRBD2. This CDR3 has 16 residues. Germline trimming cut 4 bases from V and 4 bases from J; bases unmatched to any gene: 10. Germline CDR1 and CDR2: ENHRY and SYGVKD. In nucleotides, the CDR3 is TGTGCCATCAGTGCCAGCAGCGGGGGAAGAGCAGATACGCAGTATTTT. This gives the protein CAISASSGGRADTQYF.

This clone occurred once. The J gene is TRBJ1-1, the V gene TRBV14, with 7 bases identical to TRBD1. The CDR3 covers 19 residues. The junction had 14 bases not matched to a gene; V was cut back by 1 base and J by 0 bases. Per the germline V gene, CDR1 is SGHDN and CDR2 is FVKESK. The CDR3 DNA sequence: TGTGCCAGCAGCCAAGTAAGGGGCGGACAGGCTCCCCTGAACACTGAAGCTTTCTTT. It is translated as CASSQVRGGQAPLNTEAFF.

The CDR3: CASSLGGTSLTYEQYF. Written as DNA, the CDR3 is TGTGCCAGCAGCTTAGGAGGGACTTCCCTGACGTACGAGCAGTACTTC. The V gene is TRBV7-2, the J gene TRBJ2-7; D is possibly TRBD2 (6 bases). V was trimmed by 1 base and J by 4 bases, leaving 17 bases between them. CDR3 size: 16 residues. From germline, CDR1 is SGHTA and CDR2 FQGNSA.

For the CDR3, the DNA is TGTGCCAGTAGCAGGGCGGAAAAACTGTTTTTT. This codes for CASSRAEKLFF. This sequence joins TRBV19 and TRBJ1-4, with TRBD1 as a possible D gene (5 bases). Trimming left V 6 bases short and J 8 bases short, with 7 bases between. CDR1 and CDR2 from the germline V gene are LNHDA and SQIVND (reference sequence). The CDR3 spans 11 residues.

This clone is a singleton in its sample. This rearrangement joins TRBV9 to TRBJ1-1, with D uncertain. V was pared by 2 bases and J by 2 bases, with 7 bases between. The germline V gene encodes CDR1 SGDLS and CDR2 YYNGEE. This CDR3 comprises 13 residues. Here the CDR3 reads CASSVITNTEAFF. The CDR3 DNA follows: TGTGCCAGCAGCGTCATCACAAACACTGAAGCTTTCTTT. The variable domain in full, with the rest retrieved from reference TRBV9 and TRBJ1-1, is DSGVTQTPKHLITATGQRVTLRCSPRSGDLSVYWYQQSLDQGLQFLIQYYNGEERAKGNILERFSAQQFPDLHSELNLSSLELGDSALYFCASSVITNTEAFFGQGTRLTVV.

The gene calls are TRBV10-3 and TRBJ2-7, with 8 bases aligning to TRBD1. Germline V gene sequence: CDR1 ENHRY, CDR2 SYGVKD. V was clipped by 4 bases and J by 7 bases; unmatched bases: 12. The CDR3 loop spans 15 amino acids. CDR3 residues: CAISGNTGGPLEQYF. The CDR3 DNA is TGTGCCATCAGTGGGAATACAGGGGGGCCTTTGGAGCAGTACTTC.

This chain connects TRBV6-1 to TRBJ2-2, with 10 bases lining up with TRBD1. CDR1 and CDR2 (germline): MNHNS, SASEGT. The CDR3 extends over 15 amino acids. V was pared by 8 bases and J by 1 base, with 4 bases of the junction left unmatched. For the CDR3, the DNA is TGTGCCAGCGGGACAGGGGTATGGAACACCGGGGAGCTGTTTTTT. This codes for CASGTGVWNTGELFF.

The chain recombines TRBV2 with TRBJ2-7, with 8 bases fitting TRBD2. Germline CDR1 is SNHLY and CDR2 is FYNNEI. The trim removed 6 bases at V and 0 bases at J, leaving 10 bases unmatched. The CDR3 consists of 16 residues. The CDR3 coding sequence is TGTGCCAGCAGCGCACCTCTAGCGGGTTACTCCTACGAGCAGTACTTC. This translates into CASSAPLAGYSYEQYF.

This chain links TRBV7-8 with TRBJ1-1; 8 bases fit TRBD1. The CDR3 runs to 14 residues. Germline trimming cut 4 bases from V and 3 bases from J; bases unmatched to any gene: 4. The V gene's germline CDR1 is SGHVS and CDR2 FQNEAQ. CDR3: CASSSRGRDTEAFF. The DNA of the CDR3 is TGTGCCAGCAGCTCCAGGGGGCGGGACACTGAAGCTTTCTTT.

The chain uses TRBV5-4 and TRBJ1-6; no definite D call. CDR3 size: 17 residues. With 4 bases removed from V and 1 base from J, the gap between germline ends came to 15 bases. Germline CDR1 is SGHNT and CDR2 is YYREEE (reference sequence). The CDR3 loop reads CASSPTRVKSYNSPLHF. Here the CDR3 DNA reads TGTGCCAGCAGCCCTACTCGGGTAAAGTCCTATAATTCACCCCTCCACTTT. The variable domain in full, completed from reference TRBV5-4 and TRBJ1-6, reads ETGVTQSPTHLIKTRGQQVTLRCSSQSGHNTVSWYQQALGQGPQFIFQYYREEENGRGNFPPRFSGLQFPNYSSELNVNALELDDSALYLCASSPTRVKSYNSPLHFGNGTRLTVT.

V gene TRBV5-1 combines with J gene TRBJ2-3; 9 bases are shared with TRBD1. CDR3 size: 17 residues. V gave up 4 bases and J gave up 0 bases; unmatched junction bases: 9. CDR1 is SGHRS, CDR2 YFSETQ, per germline. CDR3 sequence (DNA): TGCGCCAGCAGCGCGCCCCTACAGGGGGCGAGCACAGATACGCAGTATTTT. The encoded protein is CASSAPLQGASTDTQYF.

The chain is built from TRBV5-1 and TRBJ1-2; no firm D call. The CDR3 is 16 amino acids. V was clipped by 0 bases and J by 4 bases, with 16 bases between them. Germline CDR1 and CDR2: SGHRS and YFSETQ. The CDR3 bases are TGCGCCAGCAGCTTGGGTGTTTTGGGGAGCCCCTATGGCTACACCTTC. Translation: CASSLGVLGSPYGYTF.

The chain employs TRBV2 and TRBJ2-5; 13 positions match TRBD2. V shed 6 bases, J shed 1 base, and the junction held 5 bases outside the gene matches. Germline values: CDR1 SNHLY, CDR2 FYNNEI. The CDR3 runs 16 residues. The CDR3 DNA is TGTGCCAGCAGCTTACTAGCGGGGGGGAGCCAAGAGACCCAGTACTTC. Translating gives CASSLLAGGSQETQYF.

The V gene is TRBV7-9, the J gene TRBJ1-6, with D possibly matching TRBD1 (5 bases). The V end lost 6 bases, the J end lost 8 bases, and 17 bases lay between the germline ends. Germline V gives CDR1 SEHNR, CDR2 FQNEAQ (reference sequence). CDR3 size: 15 residues. The CDR3 region has the DNA TGTGCCAGCAGAACCCTCCCAGGGTTTTATTCACCCCTCCACTTT. Residues: CASRTLPGFYSPLHF.

The V gene is TRBV7-2, the J gene TRBJ1-6, with TRBD1 matching 11 bases. The V and J ends lost 5 bases and 0 bases, in that order; junction bases with no gene match: 3. The V gene's germline CDR1 is SGHTA and CDR2 FQGNSA. The CDR3 loop spans 17 amino acids. CDR3 in amino acids: CASSPGTGGSYNSPLHF. The CDR3 DNA follows: TGTGCCAGCAGCCCAGGGACAGGGGGCTCCTATAATTCACCCCTCCACTTT.

This clone occurred once. The CDR3 sequence is CARQTGTMNTEAFF. The CDR3, as DNA: TGTGCCAGACAAACCGGGACAATGAACACTGAAGCTTTCTTT. The chain uses TRBV30 and TRBJ1-1, with a weak D call TRBD1 (6 bases). V was trimmed by 8 bases and J by 0 bases, leaving 16 bases between them. Germline V lookup: CDR1 GTSNPN, CDR2 SVGIG (reference sequence). The CDR3 extends over 14 amino acids.

The rearrangement uses TRBV7-2 and TRBJ1-2; 8 nucleotides agree with TRBD1. The trim removed 4 bases at V and 7 bases at J, leaving 5 bases unmatched. This CDR3 has 13 amino acids. CDR1 is SGHTA, CDR2 FQGNSA, per germline. CDR3 sequence (DNA): TGTGCCAGCAGCTCCCAGGGGGCGCTTGGCTACACCTTC. It encodes CASSSQGALGYTF.

The chain recombines TRBV4-2 with TRBJ2-5; 8 positions agree with TRBD1. Germline V gives CDR1 LGHNA, CDR2 YNFKEQ. V trimming: 2 bases; J trimming: 5 bases; junction bases outside the gene matches: 7. The CDR3 covers 15 residues. The CDR3 reads CASSQPGTGGETQYF. The CDR3 DNA reads as TGTGCCAGCAGCCAACCCGGGACAGGTGGGGAGACCCAGTACTTC.

The chain recombines TRBV7-3 with TRBJ1-1, with D uncertain. The CDR3 is 12 residues long. With 5 bases removed from V and 9 bases from J, the gap between germline ends came to 13 bases. Per the germline V gene, CDR1 is SGHTA and CDR2 is FQGTGA. This chain's CDR3 is CASSPTVEKAFF. As DNA, the CDR3 is TGTGCCAGCAGCCCCACCGTTGAGAAAGCTTTCTTT. Full variable domain (rest looked up from reference TRBV7-3 and TRBJ1-1): GAGVSQTPSNKVTEKGKYVELRCDPISGHTALYWYRQSLGQGPEFLIYFQGTGAADDSGLPNDRFFAVRPEGSVSTLKIQRTERGDSAVYLCASSPTVEKAFFGQGTRLTVV.

This clone was counted between two and nine times. This chain links TRBV5-4 with TRBJ1-1; D unresolved. V lost 1 base and J 1 base, leaving 5 bases between the germline ends. The CDR3 extends over 13 amino acids. Germline CDR1 SGHNT, CDR2 YYREEE (reference sequence). The CDR3 DNA follows: TGTGCCAGCAGCTTGTCCTGGAACACTGAAGCTTTCTTT. This codes for CASSLSWNTEAFF.

The rearrangement links TRBV19 to TRBJ1-1; 8 nucleotides line up with TRBD1. The germline CDR1 and CDR2 sequences are LNHDA and SQIVND (reference sequence). The junction had 1 base not matched to a gene; V was cut back by 3 bases and J by 1 base. This CDR3 has 14 amino acids. The chain's CDR3 is CASSIGTGNTEAFF. Written as DNA, the CDR3 is TGTGCCAGTAGTATCGGGACAGGGAACACTGAAGCTTTCTTT.

Only one count was recorded for this clone. V usage is TRBV6-1 and J usage is TRBJ1-2; 7 bases are a match to TRBD1. The CDR3 spans 14 residues. V shed 7 bases and J 0 bases; nucleotides not matched to a gene: 5. Germline CDR1 is MNHNS and CDR2 is SASEGT. The DNA of the CDR3 is TGTGCCAGCAACAGGGGAAACACTAACTATGGCTACACCTTC. Amino acid sequence: CASNRGNTNYGYTF.

This chain connects TRBV27 to TRBJ1-2, with 9 bases identical to TRBD1. Germline V gene sequence: CDR1 MNHEY, CDR2 SMNVEV (reference sequence). This CDR3 contains 14 residues. The junction had 3 bases not matched to a gene; V was cut back by 1 base and J by 6 bases. CDR3 DNA sequence: TGTGCCAGCAGTTTATTACAGGGGGCAGATGGCTACACCTTC. This sequence encodes CASSLLQGADGYTF.